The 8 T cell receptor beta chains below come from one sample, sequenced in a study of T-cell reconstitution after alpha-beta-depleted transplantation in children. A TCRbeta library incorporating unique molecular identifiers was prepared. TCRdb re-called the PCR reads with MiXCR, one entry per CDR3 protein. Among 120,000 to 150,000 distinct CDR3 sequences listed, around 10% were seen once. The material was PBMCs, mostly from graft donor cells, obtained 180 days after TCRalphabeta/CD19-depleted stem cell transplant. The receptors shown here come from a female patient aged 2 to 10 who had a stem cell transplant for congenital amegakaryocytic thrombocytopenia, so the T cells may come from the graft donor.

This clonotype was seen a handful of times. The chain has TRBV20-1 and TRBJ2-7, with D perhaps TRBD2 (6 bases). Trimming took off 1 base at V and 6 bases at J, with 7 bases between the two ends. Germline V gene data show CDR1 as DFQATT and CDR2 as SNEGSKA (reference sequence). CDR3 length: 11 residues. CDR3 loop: CSARASAEQYF. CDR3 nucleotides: TGCAGTGCTAGAGCTAGCGCCGAGCAGTACTTC.

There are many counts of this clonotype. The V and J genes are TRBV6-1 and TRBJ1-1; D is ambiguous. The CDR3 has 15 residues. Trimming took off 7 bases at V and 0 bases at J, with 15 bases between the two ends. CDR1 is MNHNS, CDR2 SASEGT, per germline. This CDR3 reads CASIGLGSMNTEAFF. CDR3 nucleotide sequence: TGTGCCAGCATTGGATTGGGAAGCATGAACACTGAAGCTTTCTTT.

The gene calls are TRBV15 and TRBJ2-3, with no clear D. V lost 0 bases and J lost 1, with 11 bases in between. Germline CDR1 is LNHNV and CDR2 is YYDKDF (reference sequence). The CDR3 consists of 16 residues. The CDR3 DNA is TGTGCCACCAGCAGAGAAGGCTATCGGGGCACAGATACGCAGTATTTT. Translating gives CATSREGYRGTDTQYF.

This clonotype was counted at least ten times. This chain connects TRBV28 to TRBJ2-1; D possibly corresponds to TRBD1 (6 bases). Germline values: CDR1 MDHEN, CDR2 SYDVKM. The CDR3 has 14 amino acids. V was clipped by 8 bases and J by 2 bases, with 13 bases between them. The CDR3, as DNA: TGTGCCAGCTTCGTGGGGGCCCCCTACAATGAGCAGTTCTTC. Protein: CASFVGAPYNEQFF.

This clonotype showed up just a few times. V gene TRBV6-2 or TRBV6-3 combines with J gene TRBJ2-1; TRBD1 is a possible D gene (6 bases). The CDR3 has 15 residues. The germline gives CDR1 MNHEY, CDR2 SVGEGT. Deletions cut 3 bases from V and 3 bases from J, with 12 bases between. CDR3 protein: CASSYLARGYNEQFF. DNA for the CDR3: TGTGCCAGCAGTTATTTGGCCAGGGGCTACAATGAGCAGTTCTTC.

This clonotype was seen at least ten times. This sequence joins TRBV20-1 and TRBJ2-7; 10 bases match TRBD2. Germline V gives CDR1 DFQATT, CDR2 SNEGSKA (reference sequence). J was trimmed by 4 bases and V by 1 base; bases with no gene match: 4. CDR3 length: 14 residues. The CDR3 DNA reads TGCAGTGCTAGAGGGACTAGCGGTTATTACGAGCAGTACTTC. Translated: CSARGTSGYYEQYF.

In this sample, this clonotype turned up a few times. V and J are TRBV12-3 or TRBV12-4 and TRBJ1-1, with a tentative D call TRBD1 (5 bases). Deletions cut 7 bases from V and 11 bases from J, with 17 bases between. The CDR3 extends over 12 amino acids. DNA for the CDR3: TGTGCCAGCACCCTAGGTGGGGGTTATGCTTTCTTT. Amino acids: CASTLGGGYAFF.

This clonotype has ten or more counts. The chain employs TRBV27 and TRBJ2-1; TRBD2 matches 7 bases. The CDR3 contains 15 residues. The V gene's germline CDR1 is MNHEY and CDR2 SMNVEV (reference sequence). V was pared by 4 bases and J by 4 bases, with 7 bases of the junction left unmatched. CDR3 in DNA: TGTGCCAGCAGTTCCCGAGCGGGAAGGTACAATGAGCAGTTCTTC. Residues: CASSSRAGRYNEQFF.